Sequencing of this T cell receptor (beta chain) was carried out in a study of cytomegalovirus exposure and HLA in healthy donors. About the study: An early release of data contained about 85 million unique TCRs, which came from HLA-typed donors. Study-level results: Owing to their indistinguishability, certain V segments, notably TRBV6-2 and TRBV6-3, were excluded. The study designated over 150 TCR beta chains cytomegalovirus-associated. Near-uniform donor sequencing depth was presumed by presence/absence analyses.

The CDR3 has 17 residues. In germline, CDR1 is KGHSH, CDR2 LQKENI. Trimming took 3 bases from V and 1 from J; bases not matched to a gene: 7. Use of 60 Vbeta and 13 Jbeta primers characterized the PCR. Measured with immunoSEQ multiplex PCR; TCRdb has only the in-frame clones, and not every one. The sample has 120,000 or so clones; 75% to 85% are singletons. As for this clone: Antigen unknown.

This chain joins TRBV18 and TRBJ2-5, with 11 positions matching TRBD2. The material sequenced was PBMCs. The receptor's source is a woman aged 50 to 60 in good health and CMV-seropositive. CDR3 region: CASSPGTSGSSQETQYF. In DNA, the CDR3 is TGTGCCAGCTCACCCGGGACTAGCGGTAGTAGCCAAGAGACCCAGTACTTC.